The 25 T cell receptor beta chains given below trace back to one sample, sequenced in a study of blood T cell repertoires in COVID-19. Clones were read by immunoSEQ multiplex PCR, and TCRdb kept only the in-frame ones, dropping some. The sample records about 14,000 clones, roughly 80% being singletons. Sequenced sample: peripheral blood. Receptors were obtained from a man in his forties with active or convalescent COVID-19.

The rearrangement links TRBV27 to TRBJ2-3; 11 bases align to TRBD1. V gave up 2 bases and J gave up 4 bases; unmatched junction bases: 2. The V gene's germline CDR1 is MNHEY and CDR2 SMNVEV (reference sequence). CDR3 size: 15 residues. CDR3 loop: CASSLRGQGADTQYF. The CDR3 DNA reads TGTGCCAGCAGTTTAAGGGGACAGGGGGCAGATACGCAGTATTTT.

V usage is TRBV21-1 and J usage is TRBJ1-4; the table's D call of TRBD1 was not tested on the DNA. TRBV21-1 is reported as a pseudogene. The CDR3 runs to 15 residues. The CDR3 protein is CASSKVDRAGEKLFF. The CDR3 DNA is TGTGCCAGCAGCAAAGTGGACAGGGCAGGCGAAAAACTGTTTTTT.

The chain employs TRBV5-1 and TRBJ2-2; D perhaps matches TRBD2 (7 bases). V shed 4 bases and J shed 8 bases, with 21 bases lying between them. The CDR3 is 16 residues long. Germline-derived CDR1 and CDR2 are SGHRS and YFSETQ. The CDR3 loop is CASSPYRGARSGELFF. The CDR3 nucleotides read TGCGCCAGCAGCCCTTATCGGGGGGCTCGATCGGGGGAGCTGTTTTTT.

Written as DNA, the CDR3 is TGTGCCAGCACCATTATGACTGGTTATGGCTACACCTTC. This encodes CASTIMTGYGYTF. The V gene is TRBV2, the J gene TRBJ1-2; D unresolved. Trimming left V 7 bases short and J 5 bases short, with 14 bases between. The CDR3 runs to 13 residues. CDR1 and CDR2 from the germline V gene are SNHLY and FYNNEI.

The gene calls are TRBV27 and TRBJ1-4; no firm D call. The CDR3 spans 14 residues. The germline CDR1 and CDR2 sequences are MNHEY and SMNVEV (reference sequence). The V end was cut by 1 base, the J end by 4 bases, with 7 bases between. The CDR3 loop reads CASSLYRDNEKLFF. Here the CDR3 DNA reads TGTGCCAGCAGTTTATACCGGGATAATGAAAAACTGTTTTTT.

V and J are TRBV3-1 (or the pseudogene TRBV3-2) and TRBJ1-1; 7 positions match TRBD1. Trimming removed 10 bases from V and 4 bases from J; junction bases left unmatched: 9. The CDR3 totals 13 residues. Germline CDR1 LGHDT, CDR2 YNNKEL (reference sequence). In DNA form, the CDR3 reads TGTGCCACCACAGGGGAGAGGAGCACTGAAGCTTTCTTT. Its protein product is CATTGERSTEAFF.

The chain has TRBV5-6 and TRBJ2-1, with a possible D match to TRBD1 (6 bases). Trimming removed 0 bases at V and 2 bases at J, with 9 bases between. The CDR3 length is 15 residues. Germline V gene data show CDR1 as SGHDT and CDR2 as YYEEEE. CDR3: CASSLGGRPYNEQFF. The CDR3 DNA reads TGTGCCAGCAGCTTGGGGGGGCGACCCTACAATGAGCAGTTCTTC. Based on the CDR3 plus reference TRBV5-6 and TRBJ2-1, the full variable domain is DAGVTQSPTHLIKTRGQQVTLRCSPKSGHDTVSWYQQALGQGPQFIFQYYEEEERQRGNFPDRFSGHQFPNYSSELNVNALLLGDSALYLCASSLGGRPYNEQFFGPGTRLTVL.

The chain is built from TRBV29-1 and TRBJ1-2, with no clear D. The germline CDR1 and CDR2 sequences are SQVTM and ANQGSEA. The length of the CDR3 is 11 residues. The V and J ends lost 7 bases and 7 bases respectively, with 13 bases between them. For the CDR3, the DNA is TGCAGCGACGAGGGTGTCGGTGGCTACACCTTC. Its protein product is CSDEGVGGYTF.

The chain is built from TRBV7-2 and TRBJ1-5; D gene uncertain. The germline V gene has CDR1 SGHTA and CDR2 FQGNSA. Trimming took 4 bases from V and 8 from J, leaving 9 bases between them. This CDR3 spans 12 amino acids. CDR3 in DNA: TGTGCCAGCAGCTCGGTGCATGAGCCCCAGCATTTT. It is translated as CASSSVHEPQHF.

The chain combines TRBV29-1 with TRBJ1-1, with 8 bases fitting TRBD1. V was clipped by 8 bases and J by 4 bases; unmatched bases: 15. This CDR3 has 15 residues. Per the germline V gene, CDR1 is SQVTM and CDR2 is ANQGSEA. The CDR3 coding sequence is TGCAGCCCCCGAGGGACACAGGGGGACGGCACTGAAGCTTTCTTT. It translates to CSPRGTQGDGTEAFF.

J is TRBJ1-2 and V is TRBV14, with 8 bases aligning to TRBD1. The V gene's germline CDR1 is SGHDN and CDR2 FVKESK. The CDR3 totals 16 residues. After removal of 1 base from V and 4 bases from J, the junction contained 8 bases not matched to a gene. As DNA, the CDR3 is TGTGCCAGCAGCCAAGGAGCCAGGGGGCTGGGCTATGGCTACACCTTC. Encoded protein: CASSQGARGLGYGYTF.

The rearrangement uses TRBV21-1 and TRBJ1-1. TRBV21-1 is reported as a pseudogene. CDR3 length equals 13 residues. The CDR3 spells CASPLDTGAEAFF. The CDR3 nucleotides are TGTGCCAGCCCCCTAGACACGGGGGCTGAAGCTTTCTTT.

The chain uses TRBV6-5 and TRBJ1-4, with 7 bases that match TRBD1. Germline loops: CDR1 MNHEY, CDR2 SVGAGI. This CDR3 region has 13 residues. V was clipped by 7 bases and J by 8 bases; unmatched bases: 7. CDR3 amino acids: CASKTGVEEKLFF. The CDR3 DNA follows: TGTGCCAGCAAAACAGGGGTAGAGGAAAAACTGTTTTTT.

This clone was seen a handful of times. V and J are TRBV5-6 and TRBJ2-2; a weak D match, TRBD1 (6 bases). The V gene lost 0 bases and the J gene lost 5 bases, with 14 bases spanning the gap. The length of the CDR3 is 16 residues. Germline-derived CDR1 and CDR2 are SGHDT and YYEEEE. The CDR3 DNA reads as TGTGCCAGCAGCTTGGGGGTGACAGGTTTAACCGGGGAGCTGTTTTTT. It encodes CASSLGVTGLTGELFF.

J is TRBJ2-5 and V is TRBV4-1; 9 bases match TRBD1. Trimming took 0 bases from V and 4 from J; bases not matched to a gene: 9. Per germline, CDR1 MGHRA and CDR2 YSYEKL. CDR3 length equals 17 residues. The CDR3 loop reads CASSQDLSDRGGETQYF. The CDR3 bases are TGCGCCAGCAGCCAAGATCTATCGGACAGGGGAGGAGAGACCCAGTACTTC.

The chain carries TRBV6-4 and TRBJ1-1; a weak D match, TRBD1 (6 bases). Trimming cost V 6 bases and J 1 base, with 12 bases left between them. CDR3 length: 14 amino acids. Germline-derived CDR1 and CDR2 are MRHNA and SNTAGT. CDR3 loop: CASSQDSENTEAFF. The CDR3 nucleotides read TGTGCCAGCAGCCAGGACAGCGAGAACACTGAAGCTTTCTTT.

The J gene is TRBJ1-1, the V gene TRBV9; D uncertain. The CDR3 extends over 18 amino acids. Per the germline V gene, CDR1 is SGDLS and CDR2 is YYNGEE. Trimming removed 0 bases at V and 0 bases at J, with 18 bases between. CDR3 sequence reads: CASSVGEVLGWMNTEAFF. The CDR3 DNA reads as TGTGCCAGCAGCGTAGGGGAGGTCCTTGGCTGGATGAACACTGAAGCTTTCTTT.

The V gene is TRBV5-1, the J gene TRBJ2-7; 7 bases line up with TRBD1. The germline V gene has CDR1 SGHRS and CDR2 YFSETQ. The CDR3 length is 13 residues. Unmatched junction bases numbered 0, after V lost 3 bases and J lost 0 bases. CDR3 nucleotides: TGCGCCAGCAGCTGGGACAGCTCCTACGAGCAGTACTTC. Translation gives CASSWDSSYEQYF. The full variable domain, with the rest looked up from reference TRBV5-1 and TRBJ2-7, is KAGVTQTPRYLIKTRGQQVTLSCSPISGHRSVSWYQQTPGQGLQFLFEYFSETQRNKGNFPGRFSGRQFSNSRSEMNVSTLELGDSALYLCASSWDSSYEQYFGPGTRLTVT.

CDR3 sequence reads: CASSSQGAGETQYF. CDR3 sequence (DNA): TGCGCCAGCAGCTCTCAGGGGGCTGGGGAGACCCAGTACTTC. This rearrangement joins TRBV5-1 to TRBJ2-5, with 8 bases lining up with TRBD1. CDR1 and CDR2 from the germline V gene are SGHRS and YFSETQ. The CDR3 loop spans 14 amino acids. Germline trimming cut 3 bases from V and 5 bases from J; bases unmatched to any gene: 6.

The CDR3 DNA reads as TGCGCCAGCAGCAGATCAGGGGGACAAGAGACCCAGTACTTC. It yields the protein CASSRSGGQETQYF. The gene calls are TRBV5-1 and TRBJ2-5; TRBD1 aligns across 7 bases. Germline CDR1 SGHRS, CDR2 YFSETQ. V lost 4 bases, J lost 2 bases, and 5 bases stayed unmatched. The CDR3 sequence is 14 residues long.

The chain joins TRBV2 to TRBJ1-4; D is ambiguous. The CDR3 extends over 16 amino acids. Germline-derived CDR1 and CDR2 are SNHLY and FYNNEI. Trimming removed 7 bases at V and 7 bases at J, with 22 bases between. The CDR3 bases are TGTGCCAGCACCGTGCCCGTGCTAACCCGTTCTGAAAAACTGTTTTTT. Protein product: CASTVPVLTRSEKLFF.

CDR3 DNA sequence: TGTGCCAGCAGTTACGGGACAGCCGAAAATCAGCCCCAGCATTTT. This gives the protein CASSYGTAENQPQHF. The chain employs TRBV6-5 and TRBJ1-5; 7 positions match TRBD1. The length of the CDR3 is 15 residues. J gave up 4 bases and V 2 bases, and 5 bases lay outside the gene matches. CDR1 and CDR2 from the germline V gene are MNHEY and SVGAGI.

The genes are TRBV11-3 and TRBJ2-3; possibly TRBD2 for D (5 bases). Germline V gene data show CDR1 as SGHNT and CDR2 as YENEEA. Trimming removed 1 base from V and 6 bases from J, with 11 bases in between. CDR3 length: 14 residues. This CDR3 reads CASSLGPGEDTQYF. CDR3 bases: TGTGCCAGCAGCTTAGGCCCCGGGGAGGATACGCAGTATTTT.

This rearrangement joins TRBV6-4 to TRBJ2-1; a weak D match, TRBD1 (7 bases). CDR1 MRHNA and CDR2 SNTAGT come from the germline V gene. The CDR3 is 15 residues long. The V and J ends lost 6 bases and 0 bases respectively, with 12 bases between them. The DNA of the CDR3 is TGTGCCAGCAGCGCAGGGGGAGGCTCCTACAATGAGCAGTTCTTC. Residues: CASSAGGGSYNEQFF.

The chain joins TRBV7-7 to TRBJ2-1; possibly TRBD1 for D (5 bases). In germline, CDR1 is SSHAT, CDR2 FNYEAQ (reference sequence). This CDR3 comprises 15 residues. V was clipped by 1 base and J by 4 bases, with 11 bases between them. CDR3 DNA: TGTGCCAGCAGCTTAGATGGGGCCGGTTACAATGAGCAGTTCTTC. Its translation is CASSLDGAGYNEQFF.